Given below is one T cell receptor (beta chain) in context. The treatment: randomized to nivolumab then ipilimumab (arm A) or the reverse (arm B). Germline loops: CDR1 SNHLY, CDR2 FYNNEI. V lost 8 bases and J lost 5; bases outside the gene matches: 3. The CDR3 is 13 amino acids. The sample belongs to a study of sequential checkpoint blockade in melanoma. Profiling relied on immunoSEQ multiplex PCR, and the TCRdb table lists in-frame clones only, not all of them. The table lists 17,000 or so clones, 50% to 65% of them singletons. The starting material was CD8+ T cells sorted from blood (inferred from file names), obtained from a patient given nivolumab and ipilimumab in sequence. The V and J genes are TRBV2 and TRBJ2-1; 10 bases agree with TRBD2. This clonotype was obtained from a human donor with melanoma. CDR3 DNA: TGTGCCAGCCAAGGACTAGCGGACAATGAGCAGTTCTTC. The encoded protein is CASQGLADNEQFF.